The clone carrying this T cell receptor (beta chain) was recorded a few times. Its antigen is unknown. Sequenced by immunoSEQ multiplex PCR; TCRdb stores in-frame clones only, minus some. The table records approximately 240,000 clones, 88% of them present only once. These data come from a study of Ad26.COV2.S vaccination and SARS-CoV-2 variants. The wider study: Ad26.COV2.S arm of COV1001 included the donor. Broader study findings: Ad26.COV2.S recipients had broader spike-specific TCRs (P = 0.0014).

Treatment noted: some 19 received Ad26.COV2.S at low or high dose, single or two shots; about 5 received placebo; per-sample allocation not given. The investigators took samples on day 63 after the first vaccine or placebo injection. The starting material was peripheral blood, obtained in a trial of Ad26.COV2.S vaccine versus placebo. This TCR derives from a person between 18 and 60 years old who received the Ad26.COV2.S COVID-19 vaccine or a placebo.

CDR3 sequence: CASSSTGFEPQHF. The CDR3 DNA follows: TGTGCCAGCAGCTCCACAGGGTTTGAGCCCCAGCATTTT. The genes are TRBV7-2 and TRBJ1-5, with D maybe TRBD1 (6 bases). With 4 bases removed from V and 8 bases from J, the gap between germline ends came to 12 bases. CDR1 SGHTA and CDR2 FQGNSA come from the germline V gene. CDR3 length: 13 residues.